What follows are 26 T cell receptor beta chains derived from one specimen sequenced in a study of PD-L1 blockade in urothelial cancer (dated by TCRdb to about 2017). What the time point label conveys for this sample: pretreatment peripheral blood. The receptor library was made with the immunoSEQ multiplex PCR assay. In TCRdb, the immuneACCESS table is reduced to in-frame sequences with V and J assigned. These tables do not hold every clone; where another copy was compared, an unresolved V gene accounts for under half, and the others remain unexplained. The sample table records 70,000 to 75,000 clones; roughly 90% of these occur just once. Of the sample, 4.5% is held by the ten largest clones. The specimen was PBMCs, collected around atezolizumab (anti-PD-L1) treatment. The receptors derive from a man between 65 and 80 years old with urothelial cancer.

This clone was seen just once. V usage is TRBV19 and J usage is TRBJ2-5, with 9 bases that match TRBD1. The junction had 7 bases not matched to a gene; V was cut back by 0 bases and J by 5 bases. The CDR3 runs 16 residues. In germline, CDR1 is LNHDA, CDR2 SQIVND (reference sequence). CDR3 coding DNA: TGTGCCAGTAGTATAGACCCCGGACAGGGGCGGGAGACCCAGTACTTC. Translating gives CASSIDPGQGRETQYF.

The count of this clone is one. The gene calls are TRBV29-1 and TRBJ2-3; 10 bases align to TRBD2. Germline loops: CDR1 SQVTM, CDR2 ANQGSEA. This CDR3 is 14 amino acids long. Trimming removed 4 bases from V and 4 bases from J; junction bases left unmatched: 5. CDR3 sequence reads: CSVGWLAGADTQYF. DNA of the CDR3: TGCAGCGTTGGTTGGCTAGCGGGAGCAGATACGCAGTATTTT.

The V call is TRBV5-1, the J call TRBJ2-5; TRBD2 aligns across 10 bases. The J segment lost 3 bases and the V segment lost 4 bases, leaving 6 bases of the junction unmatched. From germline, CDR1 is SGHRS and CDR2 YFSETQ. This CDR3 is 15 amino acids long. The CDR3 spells CASSPQAGGEETQYF. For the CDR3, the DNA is TGCGCCAGCAGCCCGCAAGCGGGAGGGGAAGAGACCCAGTACTTC.

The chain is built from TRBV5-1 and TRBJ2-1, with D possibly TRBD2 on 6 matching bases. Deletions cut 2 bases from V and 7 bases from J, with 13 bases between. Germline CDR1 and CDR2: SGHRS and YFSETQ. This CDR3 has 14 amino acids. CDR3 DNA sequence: TGCGCCAGCAGCTTTGGCGGGATGAATAATGAGCAGTTCTTC. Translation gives CASSFGGMNNEQFF.

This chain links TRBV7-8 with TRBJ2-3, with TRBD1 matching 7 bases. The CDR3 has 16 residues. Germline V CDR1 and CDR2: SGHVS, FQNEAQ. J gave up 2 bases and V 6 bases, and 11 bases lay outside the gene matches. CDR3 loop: CASRSTGVGFTDTQYF. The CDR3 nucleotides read TGTGCCAGCAGATCCACAGGGGTAGGGTTCACAGATACGCAGTATTTT.

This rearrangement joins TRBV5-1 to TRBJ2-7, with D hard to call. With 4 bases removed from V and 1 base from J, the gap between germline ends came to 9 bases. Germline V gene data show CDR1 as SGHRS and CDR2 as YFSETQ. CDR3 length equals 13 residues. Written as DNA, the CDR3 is TGCGCCAGCAGCGTGGACGGGTCCTACGAGCAGTACTTC. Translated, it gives CASSVDGSYEQYF.

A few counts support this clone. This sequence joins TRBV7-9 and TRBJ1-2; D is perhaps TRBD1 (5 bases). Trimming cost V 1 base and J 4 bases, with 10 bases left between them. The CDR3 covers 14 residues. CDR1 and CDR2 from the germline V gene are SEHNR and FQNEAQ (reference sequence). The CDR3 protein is CASSLGKGAYGYTF. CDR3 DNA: TGTGCCAGCAGCTTAGGGAAAGGGGCCTATGGCTACACCTTC.

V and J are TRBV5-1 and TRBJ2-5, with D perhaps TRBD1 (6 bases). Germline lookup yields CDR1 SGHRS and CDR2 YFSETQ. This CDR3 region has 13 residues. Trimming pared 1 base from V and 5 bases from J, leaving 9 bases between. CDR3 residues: CASSLMGAETQYF. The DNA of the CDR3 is TGCGCCAGCAGCTTGATGGGGGCTGAGACCCAGTACTTC.

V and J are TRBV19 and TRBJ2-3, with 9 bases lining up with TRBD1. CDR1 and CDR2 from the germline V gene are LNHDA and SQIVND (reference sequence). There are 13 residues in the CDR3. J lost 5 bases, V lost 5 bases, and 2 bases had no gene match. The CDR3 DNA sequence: TGTGCCAGTAGTGTGGACAGGGGAGATACGCAGTATTTT. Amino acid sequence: CASSVDRGDTQYF.

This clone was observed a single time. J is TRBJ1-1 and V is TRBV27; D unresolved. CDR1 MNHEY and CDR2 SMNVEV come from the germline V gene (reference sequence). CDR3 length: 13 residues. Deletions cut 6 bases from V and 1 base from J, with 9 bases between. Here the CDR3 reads CASSRLTNTEAFF. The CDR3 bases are TGTGCCAGCAGCCGACTCACGAACACTGAAGCTTTCTTT.

The CDR3 here is CASSLRVMRADTQYF. DNA for the CDR3: TGTGCCAGCAGTCTCAGGGTAATGCGCGCAGATACGCAGTATTTT. The V and J genes are TRBV28 and TRBJ2-3; possibly TRBD1 for D (5 bases). The V and J ends lost 5 bases and 4 bases respectively, with 16 bases between them. Germline values: CDR1 MDHEN, CDR2 SYDVKM. This CDR3 spans 15 amino acids.

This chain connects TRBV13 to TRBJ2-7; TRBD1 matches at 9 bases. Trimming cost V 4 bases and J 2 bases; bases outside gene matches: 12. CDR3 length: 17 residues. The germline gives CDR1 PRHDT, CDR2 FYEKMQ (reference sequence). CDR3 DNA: TGTGCCAGCAGCTCCGGGACAGGGTTGAGCGGGGCCTACGAGCAGTACTTC. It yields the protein CASSSGTGLSGAYEQYF. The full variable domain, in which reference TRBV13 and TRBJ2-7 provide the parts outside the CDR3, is AAGVIQSPRHLIKEKRETATLKCYPIPRHDTVYWYQQGPGQDPQFLISFYEKMQSDKGSIPDRFSAQQFSDYHSELNMSSLELGDSALYFCASSSGTGLSGAYEQYFGPGTRLTVT.

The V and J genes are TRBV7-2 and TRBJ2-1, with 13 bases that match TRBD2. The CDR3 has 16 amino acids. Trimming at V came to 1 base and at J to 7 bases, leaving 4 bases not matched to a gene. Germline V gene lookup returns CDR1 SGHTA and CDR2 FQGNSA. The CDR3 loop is CASSLVATSGRNEQFF. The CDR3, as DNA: TGTGCCAGCAGCTTAGTGGCGACTAGCGGGAGGAATGAGCAGTTCTTC.

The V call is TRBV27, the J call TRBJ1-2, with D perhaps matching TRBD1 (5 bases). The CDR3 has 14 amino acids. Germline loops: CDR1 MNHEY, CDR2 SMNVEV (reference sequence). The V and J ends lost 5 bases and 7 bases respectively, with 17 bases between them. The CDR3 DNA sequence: TGTGCCAGCAGTCCACAGCCCCTTGGGGCTGGCTACACCTTC. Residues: CASSPQPLGAGYTF.

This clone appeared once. CDR3 residues: CASSIAGSANTEAFF. The CDR3 DNA follows: TGTGCCAGTAGTATAGCAGGATCCGCGAACACTGAAGCTTTCTTT. The chain employs TRBV19 and TRBJ1-1; D unresolved. The CDR3 sequence is 15 residues long. Germline-derived CDR1 and CDR2 are LNHDA and SQIVND (reference sequence). V gave up 1 base and J gave up 1 base, with 10 bases separating them.

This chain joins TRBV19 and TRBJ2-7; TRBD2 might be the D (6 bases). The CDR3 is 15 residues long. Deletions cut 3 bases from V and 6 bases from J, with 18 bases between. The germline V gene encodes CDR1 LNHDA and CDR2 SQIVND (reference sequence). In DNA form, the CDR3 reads TGTGCCAGTAGTATGAGGGGACTTGTTGGTTCCGAGCAGTACTTC. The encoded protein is CASSMRGLVGSEQYF. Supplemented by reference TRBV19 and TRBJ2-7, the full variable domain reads DGGITQSPKYLFRKEGQNVTLSCEQNLNHDAMYWYRQDPGQGLRLIYYSQIVNDFQKGDIAEGYSVSREKKESFPLTVTSAQKNPTAFYLCASSMRGLVGSEQYFGPGTRLTVT.

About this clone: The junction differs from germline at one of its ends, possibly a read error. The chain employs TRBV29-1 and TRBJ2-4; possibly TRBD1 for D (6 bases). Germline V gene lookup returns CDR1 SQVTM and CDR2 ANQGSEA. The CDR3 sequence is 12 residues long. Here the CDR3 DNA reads TGCAGCGTTGAGTCAGGGGTCAGGGTCAGGGTCTTC. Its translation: CSVESGVRVRVF.

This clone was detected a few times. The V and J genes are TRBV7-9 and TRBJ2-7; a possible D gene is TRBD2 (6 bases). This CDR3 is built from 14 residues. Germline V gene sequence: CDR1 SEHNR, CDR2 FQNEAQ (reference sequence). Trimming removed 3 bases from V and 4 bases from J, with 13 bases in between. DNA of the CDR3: TGTGCCAGCAGCTTTTCCGGGGGTAGATACGAGCAGTACTTC. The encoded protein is CASSFSGGRYEQYF.

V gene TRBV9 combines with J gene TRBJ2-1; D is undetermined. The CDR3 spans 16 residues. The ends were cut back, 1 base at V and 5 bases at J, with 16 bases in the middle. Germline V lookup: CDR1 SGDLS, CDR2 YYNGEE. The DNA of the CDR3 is TGTGCCAGCAGCGTAAACGCGCGGTCCCCTGACAATGAGCAGTTCTTC. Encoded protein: CASSVNARSPDNEQFF.

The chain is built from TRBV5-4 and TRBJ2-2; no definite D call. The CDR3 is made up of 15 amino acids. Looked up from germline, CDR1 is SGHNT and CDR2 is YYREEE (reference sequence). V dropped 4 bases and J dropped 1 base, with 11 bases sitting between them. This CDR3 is CASSMGSGNTGELFF. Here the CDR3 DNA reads TGTGCCAGCAGCATGGGGTCGGGGAACACCGGGGAGCTGTTTTTT.

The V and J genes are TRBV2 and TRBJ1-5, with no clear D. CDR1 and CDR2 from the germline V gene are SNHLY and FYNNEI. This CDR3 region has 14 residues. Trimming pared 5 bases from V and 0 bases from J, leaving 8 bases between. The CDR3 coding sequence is TGTGCCAGCAGTCTCGGGGTTAGCAATCAGCCCCAGCATTTT. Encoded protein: CASSLGVSNQPQHF.

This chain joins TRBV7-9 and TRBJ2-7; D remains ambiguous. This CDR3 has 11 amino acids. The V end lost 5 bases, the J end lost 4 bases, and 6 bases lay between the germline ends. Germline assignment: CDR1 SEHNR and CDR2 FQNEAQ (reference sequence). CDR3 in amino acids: CASSNIYEQYF. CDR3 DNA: TGTGCCAGCAGCAACATATACGAGCAGTACTTC.

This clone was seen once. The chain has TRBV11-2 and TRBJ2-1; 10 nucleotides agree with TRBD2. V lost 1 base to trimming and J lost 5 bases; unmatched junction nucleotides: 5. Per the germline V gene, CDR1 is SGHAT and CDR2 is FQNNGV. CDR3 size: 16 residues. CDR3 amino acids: CASSLGLAGVDNEQFF. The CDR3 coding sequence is TGTGCCAGCAGCTTAGGGCTAGCGGGAGTAGACAATGAGCAGTTCTTC.

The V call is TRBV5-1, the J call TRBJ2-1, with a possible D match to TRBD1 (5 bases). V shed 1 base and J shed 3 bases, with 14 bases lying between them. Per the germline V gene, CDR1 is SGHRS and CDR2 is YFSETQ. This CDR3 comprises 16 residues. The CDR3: CASSLRRRRGYNEQFF. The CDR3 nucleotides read TGCGCCAGCAGCTTGAGACGTAGAAGGGGCTACAATGAGCAGTTCTTC.

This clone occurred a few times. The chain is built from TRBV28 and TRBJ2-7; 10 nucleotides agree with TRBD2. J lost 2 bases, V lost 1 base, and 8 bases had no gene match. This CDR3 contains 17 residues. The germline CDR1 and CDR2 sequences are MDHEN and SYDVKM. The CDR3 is CASSLYRLAGVPYEQYF. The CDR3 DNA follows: TGTGCCAGCAGTTTATATAGGCTAGCGGGAGTACCCTACGAGCAGTACTTC. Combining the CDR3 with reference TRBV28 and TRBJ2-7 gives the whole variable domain DVKVTQSSRYLVKRTGEKVFLECVQDMDHENMFWYRQDPGLGLRLIYFSYDVKMKEKGDIPEGYSVSREKKERFSLILESASTNQTSMYLCASSLYRLAGVPYEQYFGPGTRLTVT.

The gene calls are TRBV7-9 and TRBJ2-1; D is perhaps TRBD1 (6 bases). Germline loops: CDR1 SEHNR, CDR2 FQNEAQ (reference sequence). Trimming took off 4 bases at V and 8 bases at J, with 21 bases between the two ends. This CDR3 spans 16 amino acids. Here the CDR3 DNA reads TGTGCCAGCAGCTCCAACGACAGGCGCGAGGTCTATGAGCAGTTCTTC. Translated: CASSSNDRREVYEQFF.